Given below is one T cell receptor (beta chain) in context. Under the authors' procedure: Nucleated cell counts were estimated from reference gene primer amplification. Libraries were prepared by immunoSEQ multiplex PCR; TCRdb keeps only in-frame clonotypes and omits some of them. That table is the source of V, J and clone size, and D and trimming were worked out from the DNA. Of 110,000 to 150,000 clones detected, roughly 84% appear once; the ten largest clones hold around 45%. The data stem from a study of blood T cell repertoires in COVID-19. Study-wide background: COVID-19 samples from acute and convalescent phases originated in the United States, Italy and Spain. PBMCs, B-cell-depleted T cells, or T cells were the source of the cDNA or gDNA that made up the material.

V lost 4 bases, J lost 7 bases, and 10 bases stayed unmatched. CDR1 is SGDLS, CDR2 YYNGEE, per germline. The CDR3 loop spans 16 amino acids. This TCR was recovered from a human donor in a cohort sampled during active COVID-19. Sequenced material: peripheral blood. This sequence joins TRBV9 and TRBJ2-2; 10 bases are shared with TRBD2. The CDR3 coding sequence is TGTGCCAGCAGCTCCACTTATAGCGGGGGGATCGGGGAGCTGTTTTTT. Translating gives CASSSTYSGGIGELFF.